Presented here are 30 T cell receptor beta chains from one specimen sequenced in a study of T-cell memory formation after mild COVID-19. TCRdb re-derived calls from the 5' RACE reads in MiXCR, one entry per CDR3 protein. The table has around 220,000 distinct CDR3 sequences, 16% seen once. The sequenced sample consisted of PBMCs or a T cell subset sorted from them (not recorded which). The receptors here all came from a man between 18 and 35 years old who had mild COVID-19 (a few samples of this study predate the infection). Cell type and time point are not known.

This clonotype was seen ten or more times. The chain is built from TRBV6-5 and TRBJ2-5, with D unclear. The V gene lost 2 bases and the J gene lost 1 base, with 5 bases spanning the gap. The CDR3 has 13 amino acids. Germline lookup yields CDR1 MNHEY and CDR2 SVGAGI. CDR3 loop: CASSYRAQETQYF. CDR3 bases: TGTGCCAGCAGTTACAGGGCCCAAGAGACCCAGTACTTC.

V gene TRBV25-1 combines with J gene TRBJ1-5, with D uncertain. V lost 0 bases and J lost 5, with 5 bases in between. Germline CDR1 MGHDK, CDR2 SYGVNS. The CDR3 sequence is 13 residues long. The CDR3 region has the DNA TGTGCCAGCAGTGAATATAACGATCAGCCCCAGCATTTT. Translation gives CASSEYNDQPQHF. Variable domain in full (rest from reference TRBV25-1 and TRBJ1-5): EADIYQTPRYLVIGTGKKITLECSQTMGHDKMYWYQQDPGMELHLIHYSYGVNSTEKGDLSSESTVSRIRTEHFPLTLESARPSHTSQYLCASSEYNDQPQHFGDGTRLSIL.

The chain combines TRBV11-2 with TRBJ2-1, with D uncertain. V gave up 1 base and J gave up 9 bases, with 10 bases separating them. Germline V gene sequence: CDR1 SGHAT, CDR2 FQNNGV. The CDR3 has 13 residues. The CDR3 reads CASSLARVGEQFF. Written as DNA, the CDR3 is TGTGCCAGCAGCTTAGCTCGCGTAGGTGAGCAGTTCTTC.

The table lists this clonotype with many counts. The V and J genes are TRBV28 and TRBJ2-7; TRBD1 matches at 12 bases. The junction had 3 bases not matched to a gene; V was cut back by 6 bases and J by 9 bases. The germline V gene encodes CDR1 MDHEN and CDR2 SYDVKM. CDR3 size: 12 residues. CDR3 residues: CASSLGQGAQYV. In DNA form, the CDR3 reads TGTGCCAGCAGCCTGGGACAGGGGGCGCAGTACGTC.

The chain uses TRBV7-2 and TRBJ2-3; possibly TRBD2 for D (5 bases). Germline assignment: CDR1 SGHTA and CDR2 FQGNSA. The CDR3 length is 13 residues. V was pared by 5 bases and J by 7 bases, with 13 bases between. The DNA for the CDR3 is TGTGCCAGCAGCCGAGGGCGTCGGAATACGCAGTATTTT. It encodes CASSRGRRNTQYF. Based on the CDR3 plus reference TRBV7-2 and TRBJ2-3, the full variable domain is GAGVSQSPSNKVTEKGKDVELRCDPISGHTALYWYRQSLGQGLEFLIYFQGNSAPDKSGLPSDRFSAERTGGSVSTLTIQRTQQEDSAVYLCASSRGRRNTQYFGPGTRLTVL.

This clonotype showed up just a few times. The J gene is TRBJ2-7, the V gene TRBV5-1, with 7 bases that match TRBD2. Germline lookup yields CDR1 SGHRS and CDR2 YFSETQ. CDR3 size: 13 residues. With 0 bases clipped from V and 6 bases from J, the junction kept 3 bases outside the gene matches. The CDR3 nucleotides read TGCGCCAGCAGCTTGGTACCGGGGGGCGAGCAGTACGTC. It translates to CASSLVPGGEQYV.

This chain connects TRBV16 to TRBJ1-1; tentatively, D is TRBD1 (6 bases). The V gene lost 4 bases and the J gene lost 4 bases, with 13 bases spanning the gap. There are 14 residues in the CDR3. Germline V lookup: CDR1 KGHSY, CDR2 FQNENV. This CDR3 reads CASSLMKGGTEAFF. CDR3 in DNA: TGTGCCAGCAGCCTTATGAAGGGGGGCACTGAAGCTTTCTTT.

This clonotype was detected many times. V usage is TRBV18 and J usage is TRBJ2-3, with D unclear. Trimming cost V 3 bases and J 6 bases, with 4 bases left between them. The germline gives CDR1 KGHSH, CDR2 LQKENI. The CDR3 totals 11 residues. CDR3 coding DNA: TGTGCCAGCTCACCGCTGGATACGCAGTATTTT. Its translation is CASSPLDTQYF.

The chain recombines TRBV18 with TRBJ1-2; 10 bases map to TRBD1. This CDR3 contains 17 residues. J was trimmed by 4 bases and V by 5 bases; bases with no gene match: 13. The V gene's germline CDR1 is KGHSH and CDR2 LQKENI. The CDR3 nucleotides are TGTGCCAGCTCAGAAACGGGACAGGGGCAGCTTGGCTATGGCTACACCTTC. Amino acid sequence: CASSETGQGQLGYGYTF.

CDR3 DNA sequence: TGCGCCAGCAGGACGAGGCCAGGGGGTAACATTCAGTACTTC. Protein sequence: CASRTRPGGNIQYF. V is TRBV5-1 and J is TRBJ2-4, with 7 nucleotides matching TRBD1. The germline V gene has CDR1 SGHRS and CDR2 YFSETQ. CDR3 length: 14 amino acids. The J segment lost 7 bases and the V segment lost 5 bases, leaving 9 bases of the junction unmatched.

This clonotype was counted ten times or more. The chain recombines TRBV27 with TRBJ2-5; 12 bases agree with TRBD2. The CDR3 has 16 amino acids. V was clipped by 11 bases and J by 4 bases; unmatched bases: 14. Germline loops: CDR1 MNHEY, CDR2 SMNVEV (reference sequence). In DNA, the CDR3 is TGTGCCCGCTCTAGCGGGGGGGCCGGTTTGTTAGAGACCCAGTACTTC. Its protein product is CARSSGGAGLLETQYF.

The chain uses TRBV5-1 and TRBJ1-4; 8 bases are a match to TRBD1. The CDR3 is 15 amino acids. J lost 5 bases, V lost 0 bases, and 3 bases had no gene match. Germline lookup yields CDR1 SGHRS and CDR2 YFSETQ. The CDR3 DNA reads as TGCGCCAGCAGCTTGGGGACAGGGATAAATGAAAAACTGTTTTTT. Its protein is CASSLGTGINEKLFF.

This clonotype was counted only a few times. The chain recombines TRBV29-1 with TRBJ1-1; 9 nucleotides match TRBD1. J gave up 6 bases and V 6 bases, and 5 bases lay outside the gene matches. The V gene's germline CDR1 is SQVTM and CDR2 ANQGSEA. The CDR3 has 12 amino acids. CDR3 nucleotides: TGCAGCGTCGGGACAGGGAGCGCTGAAGCTTTCTTT. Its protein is CSVGTGSAEAFF.

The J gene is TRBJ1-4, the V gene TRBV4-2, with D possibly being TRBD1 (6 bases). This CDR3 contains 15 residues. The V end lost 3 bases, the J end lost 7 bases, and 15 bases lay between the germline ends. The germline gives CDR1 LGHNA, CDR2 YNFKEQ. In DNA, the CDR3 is TGTGCCAGCAGCCAGGGTCTGGGGGCAAGTGAAAAACTGTTTTTT. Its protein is CASSQGLGASEKLFF.

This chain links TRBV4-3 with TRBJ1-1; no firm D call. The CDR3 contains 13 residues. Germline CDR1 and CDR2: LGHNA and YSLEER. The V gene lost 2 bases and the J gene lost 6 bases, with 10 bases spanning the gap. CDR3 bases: TGCGCCAGCAGCCAACTGGATGGGGCTGAAGCTTTCTTT. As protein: CASSQLDGAEAFF.

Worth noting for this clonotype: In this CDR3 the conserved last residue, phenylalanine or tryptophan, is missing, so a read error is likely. The DNA for the CDR3 is TGTGCCAGCAGCTTAGCGAACAGGATCCGGCAGTACTTA. This codes for CASSLANRIRQYL. The gene calls are TRBV7-8 and TRBJ2-7; a possible D gene is TRBD1 (5 bases). The CDR3 loop spans 13 amino acids. The germline V and J ends were trimmed by 0 bases and 9 bases, with 12 bases remaining between them. CDR1 is SGHVS and CDR2 is FQNEAQ in the germline V gene.

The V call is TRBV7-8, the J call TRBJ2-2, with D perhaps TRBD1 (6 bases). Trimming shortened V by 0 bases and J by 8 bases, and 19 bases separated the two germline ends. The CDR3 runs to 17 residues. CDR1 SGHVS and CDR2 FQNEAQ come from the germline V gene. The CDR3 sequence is CASSLAAQGPELGELFF. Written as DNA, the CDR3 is TGTGCCAGCAGCTTAGCCGCACAGGGACCAGAATTGGGGGAGCTGTTTTTT.

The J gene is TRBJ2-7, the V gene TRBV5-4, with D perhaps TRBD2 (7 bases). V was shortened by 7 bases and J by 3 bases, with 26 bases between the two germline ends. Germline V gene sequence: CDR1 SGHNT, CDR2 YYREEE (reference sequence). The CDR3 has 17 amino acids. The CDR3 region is CASALNGGGGVLYEQYF. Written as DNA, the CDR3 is TGTGCCAGCGCCCTCAACGGAGGGGGAGGGGTTCTCTACGAGCAGTACTTC.

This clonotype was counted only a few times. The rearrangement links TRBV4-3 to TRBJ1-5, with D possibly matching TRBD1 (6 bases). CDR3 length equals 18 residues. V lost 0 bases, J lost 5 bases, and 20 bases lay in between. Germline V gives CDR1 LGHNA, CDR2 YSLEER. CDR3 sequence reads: CASSQEKSGGRGYQPQHF. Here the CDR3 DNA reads TGCGCCAGCAGCCAAGAAAAGTCGGGGGGCAGGGGATATCAGCCCCAGCATTTT.

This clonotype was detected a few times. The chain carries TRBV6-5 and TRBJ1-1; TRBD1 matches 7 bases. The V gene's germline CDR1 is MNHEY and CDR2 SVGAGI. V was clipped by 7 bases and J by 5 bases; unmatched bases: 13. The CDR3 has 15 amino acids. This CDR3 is CASMRVGRGRTEAFF. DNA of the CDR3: TGTGCCAGCATGCGGGTGGGGAGGGGGCGAACTGAAGCTTTCTTT.

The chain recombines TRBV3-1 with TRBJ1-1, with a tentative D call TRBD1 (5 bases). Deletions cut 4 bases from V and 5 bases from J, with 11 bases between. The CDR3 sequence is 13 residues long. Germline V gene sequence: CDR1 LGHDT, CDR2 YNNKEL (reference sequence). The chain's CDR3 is CASSPFWGTEAFF. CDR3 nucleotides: TGTGCCAGCAGCCCATTTTGGGGGACTGAAGCTTTCTTT.

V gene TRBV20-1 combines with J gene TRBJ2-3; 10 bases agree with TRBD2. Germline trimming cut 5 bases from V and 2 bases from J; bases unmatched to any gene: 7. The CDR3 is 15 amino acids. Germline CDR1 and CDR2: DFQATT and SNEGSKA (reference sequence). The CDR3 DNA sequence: TGCAGTGCTTACGGACTAGCGGAGGACACAGATACGCAGTATTTT. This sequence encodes CSAYGLAEDTDTQYF.

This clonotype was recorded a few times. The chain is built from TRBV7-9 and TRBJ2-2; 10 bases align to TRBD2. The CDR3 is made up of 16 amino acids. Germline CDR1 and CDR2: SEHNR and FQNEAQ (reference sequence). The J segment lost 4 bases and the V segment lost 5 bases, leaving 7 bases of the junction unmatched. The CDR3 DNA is TGTGCCAGCAGCACAAAGCGGGGGGGCCCCACCGGGGAGCTGTTTTTT. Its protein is CASSTKRGGPTGELFF.

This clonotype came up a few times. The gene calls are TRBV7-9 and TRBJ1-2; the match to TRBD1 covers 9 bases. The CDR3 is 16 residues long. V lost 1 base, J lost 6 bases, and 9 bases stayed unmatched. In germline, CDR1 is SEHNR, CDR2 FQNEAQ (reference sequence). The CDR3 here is CASSLVGGQGRHGYTF. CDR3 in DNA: TGTGCCAGCAGCTTAGTAGGGGGACAGGGAAGGCATGGCTACACCTTC. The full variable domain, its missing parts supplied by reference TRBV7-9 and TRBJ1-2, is DTGVSQNPRHKITKRGQNVTFRCDPISEHNRLYWYRQTLGQGPEFLTYFQNEAQLEKSRLLSDRFSAERPKGSFSTLEIQRTEQGDSAMYLCASSLVGGQGRHGYTFGSGTRLTVV.

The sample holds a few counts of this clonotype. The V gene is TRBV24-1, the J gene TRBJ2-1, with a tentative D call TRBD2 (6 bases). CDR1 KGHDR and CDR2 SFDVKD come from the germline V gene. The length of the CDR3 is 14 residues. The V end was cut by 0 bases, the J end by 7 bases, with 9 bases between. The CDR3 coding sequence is TGTGCCACCAGTGATTTGTGGCGGGGTAATGAGCAGTTCTTC. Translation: CATSDLWRGNEQFF.

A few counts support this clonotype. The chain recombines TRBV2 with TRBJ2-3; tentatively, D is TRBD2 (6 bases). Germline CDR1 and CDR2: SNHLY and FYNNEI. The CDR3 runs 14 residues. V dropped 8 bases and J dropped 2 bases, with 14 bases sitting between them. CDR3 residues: CASRGLFVTDTQYF. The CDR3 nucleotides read TGTGCCAGCCGCGGACTATTCGTCACAGATACGCAGTATTTT.

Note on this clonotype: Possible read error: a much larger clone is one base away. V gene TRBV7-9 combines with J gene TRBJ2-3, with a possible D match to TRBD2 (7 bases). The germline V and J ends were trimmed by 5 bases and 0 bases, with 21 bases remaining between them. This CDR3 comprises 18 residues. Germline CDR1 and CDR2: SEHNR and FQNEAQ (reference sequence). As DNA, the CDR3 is TGTGCCAGCAGCCGGGGACTATCGGGGGGCCTAAGCACAGATACGCAGTATTTT. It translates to CASSRGLSGGLSTDTQYF.

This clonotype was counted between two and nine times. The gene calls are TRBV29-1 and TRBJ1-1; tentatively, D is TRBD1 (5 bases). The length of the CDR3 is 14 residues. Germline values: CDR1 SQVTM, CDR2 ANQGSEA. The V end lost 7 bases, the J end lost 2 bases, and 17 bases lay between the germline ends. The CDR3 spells CSARIRDLNTEAFF. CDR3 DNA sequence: TGCAGCGCCAGGATCAGGGACTTAAACACTGAAGCTTTCTTT.

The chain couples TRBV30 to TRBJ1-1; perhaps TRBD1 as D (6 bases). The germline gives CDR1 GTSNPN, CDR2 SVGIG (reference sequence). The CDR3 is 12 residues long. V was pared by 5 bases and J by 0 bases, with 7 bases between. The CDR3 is CAWDRMNTEAFF. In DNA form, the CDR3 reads TGTGCCTGGGACAGGATGAACACTGAAGCTTTCTTT.

CDR3 sequence: CASSLNRAPNSPLHF. CDR3 sequence (DNA): TGTGCCAGCAGCTTAAACAGGGCCCCCAATTCACCCCTCCACTTT. The rearrangement joins TRBV7-3 to TRBJ1-6; possible D gene TRBD1, 6 bases. The germline V and J ends were trimmed by 1 base and 7 bases, with 11 bases remaining between them. The CDR3 loop spans 15 amino acids. Germline CDR1 reads SGHTA; CDR2 reads FQGTGA.